The following is a T cell receptor (beta chain) sequence with its context. This record belongs to a study of PD-1 blockade in classical Hodgkin lymphoma. With 3 bases removed from V and 4 bases from J, the gap between germline ends came to 12 bases. Germline CDR1 reads SEHNR; CDR2 reads FQNEAQ (reference sequence). The CDR3 spans 15 residues. The table came from immunoSEQ multiplex PCR; TCRdb's copy has only in-frame clones and leaves some out. The table records 22,000 or so clones, roughly 75% of them present only once. Every patient relapsed after autologous stem cell transplantation, and brentuximab vedotin exposure varied.

The sequence was obtained from a human donor with classical Hodgkin lymphoma. The sequencing here drew on peripheral blood mononuclear cells (PBMCs), taken before the second cycle of nivolumab. The chain has TRBV7-9 and TRBJ2-2; maybe TRBD1 (5 bases). CDR3 nucleotide sequence: TGTGCCAGCAGCTTTTTAGGGGCCAGCACCGGGGAGCTGTTTTTT. It translates to CASSFLGASTGELFF.